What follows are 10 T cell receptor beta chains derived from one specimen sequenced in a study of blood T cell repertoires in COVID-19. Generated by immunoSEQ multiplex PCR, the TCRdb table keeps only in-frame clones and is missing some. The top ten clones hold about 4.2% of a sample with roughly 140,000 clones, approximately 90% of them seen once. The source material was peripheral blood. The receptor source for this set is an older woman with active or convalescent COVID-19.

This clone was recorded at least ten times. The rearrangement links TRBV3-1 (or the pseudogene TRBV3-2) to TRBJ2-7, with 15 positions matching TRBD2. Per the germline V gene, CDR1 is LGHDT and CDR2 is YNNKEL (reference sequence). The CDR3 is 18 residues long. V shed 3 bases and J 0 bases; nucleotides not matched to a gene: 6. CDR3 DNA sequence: TGTGCCAGCAGCCAGGGACTAGCGGGGGGCCTACCCTCCTACGAGCAGTACTTC. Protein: CASSQGLAGGLPSYEQYF.

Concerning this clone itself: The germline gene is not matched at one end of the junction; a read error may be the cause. The CDR3 sequence is CASSLGGLPNTGELFF. The CDR3 DNA reads as TGTGCTAGCAGCTTAGGGGGGCTTCCGAACACCGGGGAGCTGTTTTTT. The rearrangement links TRBV7-7 to TRBJ2-2; perhaps D is TRBD1 or TRBD2 (6 bases each). The CDR3 extends over 16 amino acids. Germline V lookup: CDR1 SSHAT, CDR2 FNYEAQ (reference sequence).

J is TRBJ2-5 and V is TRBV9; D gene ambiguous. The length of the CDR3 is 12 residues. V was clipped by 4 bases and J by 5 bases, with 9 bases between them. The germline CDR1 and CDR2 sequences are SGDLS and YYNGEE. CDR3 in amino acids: CASSPHGETQYF. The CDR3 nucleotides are TGTGCCAGCAGCCCCCACGGGGAGACCCAGTACTTC.

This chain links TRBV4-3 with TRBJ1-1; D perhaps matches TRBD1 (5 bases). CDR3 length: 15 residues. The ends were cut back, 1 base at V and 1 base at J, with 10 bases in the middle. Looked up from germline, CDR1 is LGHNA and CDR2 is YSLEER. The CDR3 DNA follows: TGCGCCAGCAGCCAAGCCCGAGGACAGAACACTGAAGCTTTCTTT. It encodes CASSQARGQNTEAFF.

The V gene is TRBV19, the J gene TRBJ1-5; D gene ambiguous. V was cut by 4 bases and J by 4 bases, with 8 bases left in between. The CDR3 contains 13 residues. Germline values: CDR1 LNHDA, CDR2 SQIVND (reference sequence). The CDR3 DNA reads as TGTGCCAGTAGTACGACAAAAAATCAGCCCCAGCATTTT. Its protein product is CASSTTKNQPQHF. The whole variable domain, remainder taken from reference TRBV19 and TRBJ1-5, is DGGITQSPKYLFRKEGQNVTLSCEQNLNHDAMYWYRQDPGQGLRLIYYSQIVNDFQKGDIAEGYSVSREKKESFPLTVTSAQKNPTAFYLCASSTTKNQPQHFGDGTRLSIL.

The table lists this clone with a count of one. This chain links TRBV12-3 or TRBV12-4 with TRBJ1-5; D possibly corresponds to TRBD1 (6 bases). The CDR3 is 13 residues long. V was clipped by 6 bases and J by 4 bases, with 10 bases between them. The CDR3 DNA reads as TGTGCCAGCAGGGGGGGGCTTAATCAGCCCCAGCATTTT. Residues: CASRGGLNQPQHF.

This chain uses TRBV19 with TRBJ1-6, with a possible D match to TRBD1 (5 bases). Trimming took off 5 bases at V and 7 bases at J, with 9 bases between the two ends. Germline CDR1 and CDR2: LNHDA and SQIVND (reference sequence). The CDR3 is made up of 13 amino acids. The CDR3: CASSDRSNSPLHF. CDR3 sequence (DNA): TGTGCCAGTAGTGACAGATCAAATTCACCCCTCCACTTT.

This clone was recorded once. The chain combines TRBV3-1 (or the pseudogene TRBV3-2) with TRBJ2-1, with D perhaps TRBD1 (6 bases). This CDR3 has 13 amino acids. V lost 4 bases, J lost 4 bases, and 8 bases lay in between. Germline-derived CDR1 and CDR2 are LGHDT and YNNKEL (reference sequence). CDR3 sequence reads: CASSRGQYNEQFF. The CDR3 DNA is TGTGCCAGCAGCCGTGGACAGTACAATGAGCAGTTCTTC.

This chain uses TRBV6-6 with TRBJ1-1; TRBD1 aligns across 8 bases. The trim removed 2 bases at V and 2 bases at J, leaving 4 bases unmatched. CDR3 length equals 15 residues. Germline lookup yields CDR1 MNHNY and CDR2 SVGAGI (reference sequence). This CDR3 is CASSYLTGVNTEAFF. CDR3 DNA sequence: TGTGCCAGCAGTTACCTGACAGGGGTCAACACTGAAGCTTTCTTT.

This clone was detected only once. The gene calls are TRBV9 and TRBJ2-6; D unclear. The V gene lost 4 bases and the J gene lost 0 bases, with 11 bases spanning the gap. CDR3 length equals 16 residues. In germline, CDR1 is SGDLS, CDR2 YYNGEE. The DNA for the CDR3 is TGTGCCAGCAGCCCCCGTAGTAGCTCTGGGGCCAACGTCCTGACTTTC. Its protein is CASSPRSSSGANVLTF.